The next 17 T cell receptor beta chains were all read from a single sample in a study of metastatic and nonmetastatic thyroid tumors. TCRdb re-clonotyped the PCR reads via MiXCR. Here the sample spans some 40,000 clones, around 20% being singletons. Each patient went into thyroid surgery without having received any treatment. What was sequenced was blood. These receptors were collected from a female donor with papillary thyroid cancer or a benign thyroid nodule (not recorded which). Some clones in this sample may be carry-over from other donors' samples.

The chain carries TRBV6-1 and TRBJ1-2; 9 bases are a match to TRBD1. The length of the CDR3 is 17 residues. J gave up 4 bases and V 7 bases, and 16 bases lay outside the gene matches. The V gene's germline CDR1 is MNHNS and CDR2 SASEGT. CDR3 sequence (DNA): TGTGCCAGCACCCCATTGGGTACAGGGGGCTCGTTCTATGGCTACACCTTC. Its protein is CASTPLGTGGSFYGYTF.

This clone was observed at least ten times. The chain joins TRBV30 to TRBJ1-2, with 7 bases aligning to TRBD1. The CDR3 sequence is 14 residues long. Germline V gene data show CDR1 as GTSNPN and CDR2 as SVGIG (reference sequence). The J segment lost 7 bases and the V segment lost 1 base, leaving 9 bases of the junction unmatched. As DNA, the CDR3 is TGTGCCTGGAGTGGACAGGGTCGGGCTGCTGGCTACACCTTC. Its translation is CAWSGQGRAAGYTF.

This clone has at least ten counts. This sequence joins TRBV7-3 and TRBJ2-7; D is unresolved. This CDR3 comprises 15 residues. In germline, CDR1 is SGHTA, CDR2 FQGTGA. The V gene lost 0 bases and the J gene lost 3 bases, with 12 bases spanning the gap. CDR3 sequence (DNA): TGTGCCAGCAGCTTAACGGCAGGACCGTACTACGAGCAGTACTTC. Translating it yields CASSLTAGPYYEQYF.

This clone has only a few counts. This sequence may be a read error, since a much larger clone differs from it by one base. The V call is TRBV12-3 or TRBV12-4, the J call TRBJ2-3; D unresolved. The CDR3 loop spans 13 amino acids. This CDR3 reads CASSFTITYTQYF. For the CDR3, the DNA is TGTGCCAGCAGTTTTACTATCACATATACGCAGTATTTT.

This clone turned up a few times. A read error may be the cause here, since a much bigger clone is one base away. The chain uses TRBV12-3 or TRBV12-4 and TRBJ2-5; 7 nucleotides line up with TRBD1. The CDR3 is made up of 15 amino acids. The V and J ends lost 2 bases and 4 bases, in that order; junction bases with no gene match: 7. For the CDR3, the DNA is TGTGCCAGCAGTTTATTGGGACAGAGGGGAGAGACCCAGTACTTC. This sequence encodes CASSLLGQRGETQYF.

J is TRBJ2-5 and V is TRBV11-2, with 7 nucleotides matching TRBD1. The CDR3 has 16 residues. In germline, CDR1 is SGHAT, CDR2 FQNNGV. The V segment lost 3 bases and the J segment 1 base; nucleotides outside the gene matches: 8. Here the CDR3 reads CASSLSGQRIQETQYF. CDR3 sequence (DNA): TGTGCCAGCAGCTTGTCGGGACAGCGCATCCAAGAGACCCAGTACTTC.

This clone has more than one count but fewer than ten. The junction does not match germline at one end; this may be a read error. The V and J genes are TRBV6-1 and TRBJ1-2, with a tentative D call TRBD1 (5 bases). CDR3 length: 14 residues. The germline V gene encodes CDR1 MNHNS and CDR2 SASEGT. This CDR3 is CASTQDDRVRGYTF. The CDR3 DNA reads TGTGCCAGCACTCAGGACGACCGGGTACGGGGCTACACATTC.

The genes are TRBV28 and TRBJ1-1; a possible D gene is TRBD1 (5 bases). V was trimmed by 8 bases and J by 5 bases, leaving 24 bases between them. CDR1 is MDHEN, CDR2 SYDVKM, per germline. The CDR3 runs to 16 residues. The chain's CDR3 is CASGIGWYRTRTEAFF. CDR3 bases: TGTGCCAGCGGGATTGGGTGGTACAGGACGAGGACTGAAGCTTTCTTT.

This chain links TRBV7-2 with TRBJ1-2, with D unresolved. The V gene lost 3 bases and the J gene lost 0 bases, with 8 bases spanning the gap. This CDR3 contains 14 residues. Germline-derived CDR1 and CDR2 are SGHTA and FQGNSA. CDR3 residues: CASSLDAPNYGYTF. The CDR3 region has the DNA TGTGCCAGCAGCTTGGACGCCCCTAACTATGGCTACACCTTC.

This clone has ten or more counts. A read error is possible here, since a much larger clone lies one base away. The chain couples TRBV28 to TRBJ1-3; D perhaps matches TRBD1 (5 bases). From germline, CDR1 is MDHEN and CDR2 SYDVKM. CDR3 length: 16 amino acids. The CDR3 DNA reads TGTGCCAGCAGGGACTGGGACGGCCTCTCTGGAGACACCATATATTTT. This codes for CASRDWDGLSGDTIYF.

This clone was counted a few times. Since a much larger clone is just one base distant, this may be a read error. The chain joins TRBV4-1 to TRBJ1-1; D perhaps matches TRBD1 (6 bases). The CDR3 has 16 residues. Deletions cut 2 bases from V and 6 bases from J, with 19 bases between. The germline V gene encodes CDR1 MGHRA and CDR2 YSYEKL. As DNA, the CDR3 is TGCGCCAGCAGCCAACCGGCCAGGGGAGTAAACGCTGAAGCTTTCTTT. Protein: CASSQPARGVNAEAFF.

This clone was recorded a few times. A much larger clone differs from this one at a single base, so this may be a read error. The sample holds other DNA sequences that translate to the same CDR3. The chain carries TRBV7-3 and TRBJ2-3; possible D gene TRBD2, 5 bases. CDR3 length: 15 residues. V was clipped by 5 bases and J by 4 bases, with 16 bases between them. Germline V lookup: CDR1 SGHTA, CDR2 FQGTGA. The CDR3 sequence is CASSLGYDGADTQYF. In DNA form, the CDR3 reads TGTGCCAGCAGCCTTGGGTACGACGGGGCAGATACGCAGTATTTT.

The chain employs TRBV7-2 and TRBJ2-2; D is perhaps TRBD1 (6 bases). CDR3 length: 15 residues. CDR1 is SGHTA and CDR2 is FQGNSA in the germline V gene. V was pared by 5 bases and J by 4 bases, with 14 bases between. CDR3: CASSRTGRGTGELFF. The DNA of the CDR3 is TGTGCCAGCAGCCGCACAGGGCGCGGCACCGGGGAGCTGTTTTTT.

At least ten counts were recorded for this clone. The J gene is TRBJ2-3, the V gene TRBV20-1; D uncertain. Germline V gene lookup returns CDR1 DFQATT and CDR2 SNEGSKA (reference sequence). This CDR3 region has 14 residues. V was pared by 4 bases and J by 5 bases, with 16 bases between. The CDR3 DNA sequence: TGCAGTGCTATGTTGAGTGGTGGTGTAGATACGCAGTATTTT. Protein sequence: CSAMLSGGVDTQYF.

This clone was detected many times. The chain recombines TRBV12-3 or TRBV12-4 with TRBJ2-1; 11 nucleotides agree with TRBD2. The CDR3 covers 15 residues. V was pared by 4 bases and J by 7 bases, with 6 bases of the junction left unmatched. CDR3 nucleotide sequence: TGTGCCAGCAGTTCTAGCGGGAGGCGAACTAATGAGCAGTTCTTC. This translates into CASSSSGRRTNEQFF.

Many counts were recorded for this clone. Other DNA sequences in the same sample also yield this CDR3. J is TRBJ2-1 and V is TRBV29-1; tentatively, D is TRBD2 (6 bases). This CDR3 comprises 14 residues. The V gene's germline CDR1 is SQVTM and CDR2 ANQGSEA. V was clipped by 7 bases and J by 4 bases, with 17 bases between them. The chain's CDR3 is CSARREQLYNEQFF. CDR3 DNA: TGCAGCGCGAGGCGGGAACAGTTATACAATGAGCAGTTCTTC.

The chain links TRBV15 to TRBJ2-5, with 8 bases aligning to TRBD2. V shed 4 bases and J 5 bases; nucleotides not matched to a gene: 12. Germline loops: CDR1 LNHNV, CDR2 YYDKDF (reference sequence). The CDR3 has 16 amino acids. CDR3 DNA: TGTGCCACCAGCATATCCTGTCGTGCGGGAGGCGAGACCCAGTACTTC. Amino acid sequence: CATSISCRAGGETQYF.